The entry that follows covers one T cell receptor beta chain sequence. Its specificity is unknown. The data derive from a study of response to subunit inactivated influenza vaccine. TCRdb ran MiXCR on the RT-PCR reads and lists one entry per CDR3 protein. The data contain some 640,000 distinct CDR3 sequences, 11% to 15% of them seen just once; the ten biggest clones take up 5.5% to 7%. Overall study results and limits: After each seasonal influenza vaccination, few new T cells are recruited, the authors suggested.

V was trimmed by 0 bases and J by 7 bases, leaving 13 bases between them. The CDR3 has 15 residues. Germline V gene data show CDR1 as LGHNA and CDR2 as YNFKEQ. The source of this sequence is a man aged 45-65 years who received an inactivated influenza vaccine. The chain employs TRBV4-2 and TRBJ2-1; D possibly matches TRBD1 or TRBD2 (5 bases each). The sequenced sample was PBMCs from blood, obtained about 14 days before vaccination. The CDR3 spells CASSQDGTPGNEQFF. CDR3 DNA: TGTGCCAGCAGCCAAGATGGGACCCCAGGGAATGAGCAGTTCTTC.